Sequencing of this T cell receptor beta chain was carried out in a study of T cells in tumors after PD-1 blockade. Study overall: Daily vismodegib 150 mg continued in a subset of anti-PD-1-treated patients. Peripheral blood samples averaged roughly 40,000 unique clonotypes and about 120,000 templates. Study-level findings and limits: Peripheral recruitment is suggested, as some novel exhausted tumor clones were in pre-treatment blood.

The CDR3 sequence is 13 residues long. Germline V gene data show CDR1 as MGHRA and CDR2 as YSYEKL. With 3 bases removed from V and 2 bases from J, the gap between germline ends came to 7 bases. Template: tumor biopsy or peripheral blood genomic DNA, 616-6,004 ng per sample. Concerning this clone itself: What it recognizes is unknown.

Repertoires were generated with immunoSEQ multiplex PCR, while TCRdb's copy carries only in-frame clones and drops some. The table has approximately 47,000 clones, approximately 79% seen once. J is TRBJ2-5 and V is TRBV4-1; D may be TRBD1 (5 bases). Material: PBMCs, obtained before anti-PD-1 therapy. The sequence was collected from a human donor with advanced basal cell or squamous cell carcinoma (not recorded which). This CDR3 reads CASSQGLQETQYF. As DNA, the CDR3 is TGCGCCAGCAGCCAGGGGCTTCAAGAGACCCAGTACTTC.